The clone carrying this T cell receptor beta chain was seen ten or more times. Trimming removed 0 bases from V and 6 bases from J, with 17 bases in between. Germline V lookup: CDR1 SGHRS, CDR2 YFSETQ. This CDR3 is 16 amino acids long. Arm-PCR of CDR3 regions and iRepertoire HTBI primers were used to build TCR beta libraries. TCRdb itself ran the multiplex PCR reads through MiXCR, one entry per CDR3 protein. The data show more than 450,000 distinct CDR3 sequences, 15% to 20% seen once. The data belong to a study of regulatory T cells in long-lasting Graves disease. The time point: newly diagnosed GD, antithyroid drugs for less than 3 months. RNA extracted from PBMCs served as the sequencing template. This sample also appeared in a second study, on T cells in Graves' hyperthyroidism and ophthalmopathy. In that study: RT-PCR in the first round (using the HTBI primer set) targeted the TCR CDR3.

Source: peripheral blood mononuclear cells (PBMCs), taken at new diagnosis, from a patient treated with antithyroid drugs. This TCR was sampled from a man aged 40-50 years with Graves disease. This chain connects TRBV5-1 to TRBJ2-3, with D unresolved. DNA of the CDR3: TGCGCCAGCAGCTTGGTTTCCCGGCGTGGTGGGGATACGCAGTATTTT. Protein: CASSLVSRRGGDTQYF.